The TCR beta chain under discussion was sequenced for a study of T cells in localized non-small cell lung cancer. The protocol was immunoSEQ multiplex PCR, while the TCRdb copy is restricted to in-frame clones and leaves out a portion. The data contain roughly 34,000 clones, 65% to 90% of them singletons. For this clone: Its antigen is unknown.

The V end lost 8 bases, the J end lost 2 bases, and 14 bases lay between the germline ends. Germline V gene sequence: CDR1 GTSNPN, CDR2 SVGIG (reference sequence). The CDR3 runs 13 residues. Points from the study as a whole: Without multi-region sequencing, intratumor heterogeneity could not be excluded.

This rearrangement joins TRBV30 to TRBJ2-3; perhaps TRBD2 as D (6 bases). Sequenced material: peripheral blood, taken before any cancer treatment. The origin of this receptor is a male donor aged 60 or over with stage III lung adenocarcinoma. CDR3 sequence (DNA): TGTGCCCTGGGGGGTCGTAACACAGATACGCAGTATTTT. It codes for CALGGRNTDTQYF.